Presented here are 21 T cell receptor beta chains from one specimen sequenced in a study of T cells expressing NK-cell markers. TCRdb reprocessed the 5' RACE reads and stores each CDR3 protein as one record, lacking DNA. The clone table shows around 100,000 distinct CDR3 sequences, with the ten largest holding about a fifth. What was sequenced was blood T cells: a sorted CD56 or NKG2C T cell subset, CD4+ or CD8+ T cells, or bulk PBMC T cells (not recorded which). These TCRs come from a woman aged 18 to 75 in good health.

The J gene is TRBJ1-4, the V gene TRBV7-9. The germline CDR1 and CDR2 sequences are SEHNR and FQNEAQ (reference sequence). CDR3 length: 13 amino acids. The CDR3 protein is CASSLVAEAKLFF.

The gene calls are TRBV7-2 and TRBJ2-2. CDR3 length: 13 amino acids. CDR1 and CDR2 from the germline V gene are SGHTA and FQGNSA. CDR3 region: CASSPWQAGELFF.

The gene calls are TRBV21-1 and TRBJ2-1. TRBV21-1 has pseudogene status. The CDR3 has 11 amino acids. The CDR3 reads CASSNDGEQFF.

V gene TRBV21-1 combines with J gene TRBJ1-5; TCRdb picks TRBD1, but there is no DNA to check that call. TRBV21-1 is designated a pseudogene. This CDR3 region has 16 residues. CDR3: CASTRGGTGGRQPQHF.

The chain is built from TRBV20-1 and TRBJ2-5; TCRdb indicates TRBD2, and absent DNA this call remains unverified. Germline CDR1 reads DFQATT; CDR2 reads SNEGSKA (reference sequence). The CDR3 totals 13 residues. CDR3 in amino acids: CSARAWREETQYF.

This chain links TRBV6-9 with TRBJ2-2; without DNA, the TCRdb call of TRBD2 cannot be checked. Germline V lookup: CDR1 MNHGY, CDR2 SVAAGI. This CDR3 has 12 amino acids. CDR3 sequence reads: CARPSGSGELFF.

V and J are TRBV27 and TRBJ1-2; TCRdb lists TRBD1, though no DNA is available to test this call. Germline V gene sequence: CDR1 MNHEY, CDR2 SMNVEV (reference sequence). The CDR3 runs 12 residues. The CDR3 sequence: CASREDSYGYTF.

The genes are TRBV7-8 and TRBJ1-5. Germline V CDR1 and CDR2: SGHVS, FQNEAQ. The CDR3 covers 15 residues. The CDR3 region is CASSFNGLNNQPQHF.

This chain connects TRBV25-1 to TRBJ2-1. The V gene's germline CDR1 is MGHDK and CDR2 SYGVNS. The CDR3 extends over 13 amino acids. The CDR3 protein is CASSVTAYNEQFF.

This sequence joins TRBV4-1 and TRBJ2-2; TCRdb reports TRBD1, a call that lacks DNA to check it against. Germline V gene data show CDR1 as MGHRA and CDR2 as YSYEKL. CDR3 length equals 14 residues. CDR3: CASSHGRGTGELFF.

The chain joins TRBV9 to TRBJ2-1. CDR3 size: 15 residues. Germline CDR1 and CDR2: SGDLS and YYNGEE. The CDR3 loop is CASSVAGSLYNEQFF.

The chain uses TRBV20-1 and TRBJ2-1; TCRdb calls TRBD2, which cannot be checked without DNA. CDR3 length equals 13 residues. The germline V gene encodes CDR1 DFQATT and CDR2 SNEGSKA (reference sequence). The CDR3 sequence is CSARELAALEQFF.

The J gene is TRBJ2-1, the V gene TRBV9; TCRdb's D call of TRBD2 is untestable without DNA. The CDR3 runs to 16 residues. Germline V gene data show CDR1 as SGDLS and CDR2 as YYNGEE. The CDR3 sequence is CASSVRSGGAGNEQFF. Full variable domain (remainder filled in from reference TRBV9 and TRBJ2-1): DSGVTQTPKHLITATGQRVTLRCSPRSGDLSVYWYQQSLDQGLQFLIQYYNGEERAKGNILERFSAQQFPDLHSELNLSSLELGDSALYFCASSVRSGGAGNEQFFGPGTRLTVL.

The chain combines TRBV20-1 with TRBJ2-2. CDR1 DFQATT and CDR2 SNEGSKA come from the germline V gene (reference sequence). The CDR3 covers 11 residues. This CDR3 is CSAGNTGELFF.

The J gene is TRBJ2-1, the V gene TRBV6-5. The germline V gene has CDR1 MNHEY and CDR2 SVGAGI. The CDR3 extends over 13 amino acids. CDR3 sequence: CASSYSEYNEQFF.

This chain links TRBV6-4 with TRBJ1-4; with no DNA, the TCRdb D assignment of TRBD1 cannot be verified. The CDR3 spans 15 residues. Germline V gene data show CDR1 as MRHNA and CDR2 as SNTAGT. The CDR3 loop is CARETGRPANEKLFF.

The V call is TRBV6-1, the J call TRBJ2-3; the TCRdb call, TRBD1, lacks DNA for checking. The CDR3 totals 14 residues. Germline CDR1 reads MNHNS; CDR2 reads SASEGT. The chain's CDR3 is CASTGDSSTDTQYF.

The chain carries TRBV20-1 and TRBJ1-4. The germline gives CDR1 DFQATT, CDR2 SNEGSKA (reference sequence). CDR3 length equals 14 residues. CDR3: CSAPEGPKNEKLFF.

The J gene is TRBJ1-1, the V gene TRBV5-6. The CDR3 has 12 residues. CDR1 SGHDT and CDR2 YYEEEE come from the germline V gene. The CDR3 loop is CASSFGDIKAFF.

This CDR3 is CAISESGSNQPQHF. The chain is built from TRBV10-3 and TRBJ1-5. The CDR3 consists of 14 residues. Per the germline V gene, CDR1 is ENHRY and CDR2 is SYGVKD.

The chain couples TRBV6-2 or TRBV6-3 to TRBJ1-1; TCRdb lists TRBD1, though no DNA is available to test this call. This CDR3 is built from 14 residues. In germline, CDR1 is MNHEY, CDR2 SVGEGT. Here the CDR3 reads CASSYAPRDTEAFF.